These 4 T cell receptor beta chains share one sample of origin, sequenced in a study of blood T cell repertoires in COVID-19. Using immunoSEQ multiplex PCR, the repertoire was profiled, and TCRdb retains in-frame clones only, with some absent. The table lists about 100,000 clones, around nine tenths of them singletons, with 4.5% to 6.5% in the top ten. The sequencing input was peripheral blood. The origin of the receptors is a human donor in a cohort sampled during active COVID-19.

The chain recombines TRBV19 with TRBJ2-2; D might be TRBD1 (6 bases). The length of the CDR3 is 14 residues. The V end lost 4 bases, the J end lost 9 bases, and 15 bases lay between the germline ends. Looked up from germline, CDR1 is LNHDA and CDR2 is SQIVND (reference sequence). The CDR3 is CASSRDTSHRELFF. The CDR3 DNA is TGTGCCAGTAGTAGGGACACATCCCACCGGGAGCTGTTTTTT.

The CDR3 DNA reads as TGTGCCAGCAGTTTATACGGGAGGGCCAGGTCCAATGAGCAGTTCTTC. Translated: CASSLYGRARSNEQFF. The V gene is TRBV27, the J gene TRBJ2-1; 8 positions agree with TRBD2. CDR3 length: 16 residues. After removal of 1 base from V and 6 bases from J, the junction contained 8 bases not matched to a gene. The germline V gene encodes CDR1 MNHEY and CDR2 SMNVEV (reference sequence).

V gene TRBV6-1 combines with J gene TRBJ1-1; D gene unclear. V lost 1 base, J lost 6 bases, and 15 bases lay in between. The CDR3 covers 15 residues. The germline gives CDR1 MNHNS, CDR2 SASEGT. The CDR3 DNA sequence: TGTGCCAGCAGTGAAGTTGCGGGAGGGATCGCTGAAGCTTTCTTT. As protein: CASSEVAGGIAEAFF.

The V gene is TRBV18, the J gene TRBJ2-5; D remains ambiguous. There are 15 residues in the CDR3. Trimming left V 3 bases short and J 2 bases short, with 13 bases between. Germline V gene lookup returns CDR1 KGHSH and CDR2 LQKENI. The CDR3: CASSPPPIRQETQYF. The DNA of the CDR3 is TGTGCCAGCTCACCTCCTCCTATCCGTCAAGAGACCCAGTACTTC.